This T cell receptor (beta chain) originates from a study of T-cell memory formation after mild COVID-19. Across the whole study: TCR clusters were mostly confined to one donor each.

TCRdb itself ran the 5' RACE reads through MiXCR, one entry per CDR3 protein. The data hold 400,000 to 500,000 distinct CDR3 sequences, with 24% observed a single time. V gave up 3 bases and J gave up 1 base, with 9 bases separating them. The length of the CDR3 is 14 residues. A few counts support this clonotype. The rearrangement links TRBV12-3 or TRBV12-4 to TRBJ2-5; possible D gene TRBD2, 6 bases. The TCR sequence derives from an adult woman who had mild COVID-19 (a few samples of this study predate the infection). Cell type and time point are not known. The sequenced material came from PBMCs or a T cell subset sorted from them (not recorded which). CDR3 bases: TGTGCCAGCAGTTTTGGGGGGTTCCAAGAGACCCAGTACTTC. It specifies CASSFGGFQETQYF.